What follows are 27 T cell receptor beta chains derived from one specimen sequenced in a study of T cells in localized non-small cell lung cancer. The table came from immunoSEQ multiplex PCR; TCRdb's copy has only in-frame clones and leaves some out. The data show tens of thousands of clones, roughly 87% seen once. Source: peripheral blood, taken before any cancer treatment. The origin of the receptors is a male donor at least 60 years old with stage III squamous cell lung carcinoma.

The genes are TRBV10-3 and TRBJ2-5; D is unresolved. V was clipped by 2 bases and J by 4 bases, with 11 bases between them. Per the germline V gene, CDR1 is ENHRY and CDR2 is SYGVKD. This CDR3 is built from 14 residues. The CDR3 region has the DNA TGTGCCATCAGTGAGGCCGGACGTGGAGAGACCCAGTACTTC. Translated: CAISEAGRGETQYF.

V is TRBV11-1 and J is TRBJ1-1; D possibly corresponds to TRBD1 (5 bases). Germline values: CDR1 SGHAT, CDR2 FQDESV (reference sequence). The V gene lost 2 bases and the J gene lost 6 bases, with 13 bases spanning the gap. The CDR3 extends over 14 amino acids. The CDR3 here is CASSLMRGTPEAFF. Written as DNA, the CDR3 is TGTGCCAGCAGCTTAATGCGAGGGACCCCTGAAGCTTTCTTT.

This sequence joins TRBV7-3 and TRBJ2-2, with 7 bases that match TRBD2. From germline, CDR1 is SGHTA and CDR2 FQGTGA. CDR3 length: 16 residues. With V trimmed by 5 bases and J by 1 base, 7 bases remained unmatched. CDR3 loop: CASSPPGGGNTGELFF. DNA of the CDR3: TGTGCCAGCAGCCCCCCGGGCGGGGGGAACACCGGGGAGCTGTTTTTT.

This chain connects TRBV5-1 to TRBJ2-7, with D tentatively TRBD1 or TRBD2 (5 bases each). The V gene lost 3 bases and the J gene lost 2 bases, with 15 bases spanning the gap. The germline V gene encodes CDR1 SGHRS and CDR2 YFSETQ. The CDR3 totals 15 residues. The CDR3 is CASSSSGRGPYEQYF. Written as DNA, the CDR3 is TGCGCCAGCAGCTCATCGGGAAGGGGCCCCTACGAGCAGTACTTC.

The chain joins TRBV6-5 to TRBJ1-1, with D unclear. V dropped 0 bases and J dropped 3 bases, with 11 bases sitting between them. Germline V gene lookup returns CDR1 MNHEY and CDR2 SVGAGI. The CDR3 consists of 15 residues. For the CDR3, the DNA is TGTGCCAGCAGTTACTCCCCGGGATCGGACACTGAAGCTTTCTTT. Protein sequence: CASSYSPGSDTEAFF.

This clone was seen more than once but under ten times. This sequence joins TRBV5-1 and TRBJ1-1; D is possibly TRBD1 (6 bases). The V gene lost 5 bases and the J gene lost 1 base, with 9 bases spanning the gap. Germline V CDR1 and CDR2: SGHRS, YFSETQ. CDR3 length: 13 residues. In DNA, the CDR3 is TGCGCCAGCAGGAGGACAGAGAACACTGAAGCTTTCTTT. Translating it yields CASRRTENTEAFF.

The rearrangement joins TRBV21-1 to TRBJ2-7; TRBD2 reflects the table's D call only, with no check against the DNA. TRBV21-1 is designated a pseudogene. The CDR3 length is 13 residues. The DNA of the CDR3 is TGTGCCAGCATTAACAAGACTTCCTACGAGCAGTACTTC. Protein sequence: CASINKTSYEQYF.

This chain joins TRBV6-1 and TRBJ1-5; D is perhaps TRBD1 (5 bases). The germline V gene encodes CDR1 MNHNS and CDR2 SASEGT. The V end was cut by 5 bases, the J end by 5 bases, with 13 bases between. The CDR3 extends over 14 amino acids. The CDR3 DNA reads as TGTGCCAGCAGTCAACCGGACATCTATCAGCCCCAGCATTTT. Translating gives CASSQPDIYQPQHF.

The V gene is TRBV28, the J gene TRBJ1-4; no firm D call. CDR3 length equals 15 residues. Trimming removed 6 bases from V and 4 bases from J, with 15 bases in between. Germline lookup yields CDR1 MDHEN and CDR2 SYDVKM. The CDR3 region is CASRTPGGYNEKLFF. For the CDR3, the DNA is TGTGCCAGCAGAACCCCGGGCGGATATAATGAAAAACTGTTTTTT.

The chain has TRBV5-5 and TRBJ2-2; D is tentatively TRBD1 or TRBD2 (5 bases each). This CDR3 has 16 residues. The germline V gene has CDR1 SGHKS and CDR2 YYEKEE (reference sequence). V lost 0 bases and J lost 1, with 10 bases in between. The CDR3 bases are TGTGCCAGCAGCTTGGCGGGACGCAGGAACACCGGGGAGCTGTTTTTT. Its translation: CASSLAGRRNTGELFF. Full variable domain (rest looked up from reference TRBV5-5 and TRBJ2-2): DAGVTQSPTHLIKTRGQQVTLRCSPISGHKSVSWYQQVLGQGPQFIFQYYEKEERGRGNFPDRFSARQFPNYSSELNVNALLLGDSALYLCASSLAGRRNTGELFFGEGSRLTVL.

This clone was detected only once. V is TRBV18 and J is TRBJ1-1; D unclear. V was cut by 5 bases and J by 0 bases, with 10 bases left in between. Looked up from germline, CDR1 is KGHSH and CDR2 is LQKENI. The CDR3 spans 14 residues. CDR3 nucleotides: TGTGCCAGCTCATCGACGGTATTGAACACTGAAGCTTTCTTT. Its protein product is CASSSTVLNTEAFF.

This clone was found once. This chain uses TRBV11-2 with TRBJ2-5; D ambiguous. Germline V lookup: CDR1 SGHAT, CDR2 FQNNGV. V was shortened by 2 bases and J by 5 bases, with 6 bases between the two germline ends. This CDR3 contains 12 residues. The DNA for the CDR3 is TGTGCCAGCAGCTTAATTGGGGAGACCCAGTACTTC. It specifies CASSLIGETQYF.

The J gene is TRBJ2-1, the V gene TRBV19, with 9 bases that match TRBD2. This CDR3 comprises 16 residues. The germline V gene encodes CDR1 LNHDA and CDR2 SQIVND (reference sequence). V dropped 3 bases and J dropped 9; count of bases not matched to a gene: 12. CDR3 sequence (DNA): TGTGCCAGTAGTATGATAGCGGGGGAGGCCACCGTTGAGCAGTTCTTC. It is translated as CASSMIAGEATVEQFF.

The chain employs TRBV9 and TRBJ2-3; D might be TRBD1 or TRBD2, each matching 5 bases. The CDR3 contains 15 residues. The V and J ends lost 3 bases and 0 bases respectively, with 11 bases between them. Germline loops: CDR1 SGDLS, CDR2 YYNGEE. The CDR3, as DNA: TGTGCCAGCAGCGCTCTAGAGGGGAGCACAGATACGCAGTATTTT. Protein: CASSALEGSTDTQYF.

The rearrangement links TRBV29-1 to TRBJ1-2; 7 positions agree with TRBD1. The V gene end was trimmed by 6 bases and the J gene end by 6 bases; junction bases not matched to a gene: 7. The germline V gene encodes CDR1 SQVTM and CDR2 ANQGSEA. CDR3 length: 12 amino acids. The CDR3 DNA sequence: TGCAGCGTGGTCACAGGGGTTGATGGCTACACCTTC. Its protein is CSVVTGVDGYTF.

The V and J genes are TRBV19 and TRBJ1-5, with 7 bases matching TRBD1. Germline CDR1 reads LNHDA; CDR2 reads SQIVND (reference sequence). Trimming cost V 4 bases and J 5 bases; bases outside gene matches: 8. This CDR3 region has 15 residues. CDR3 residues: CASSRWGQLDQPQHF. The DNA for the CDR3 is TGTGCCAGTAGTAGGTGGGGACAGTTGGATCAGCCCCAGCATTTT.

This chain uses TRBV2 with TRBJ1-4; a possible D gene is TRBD1 (6 bases). CDR1 and CDR2 from the germline V gene are SNHLY and FYNNEI. The V end lost 2 bases, the J end lost 6 bases, and 10 bases lay between the germline ends. This CDR3 has 14 amino acids. The CDR3: CASSERQGHEKLFF. In DNA form, the CDR3 reads TGTGCCAGCAGTGAACGGCAGGGGCATGAAAAACTGTTTTTT.

V is TRBV15 and J is TRBJ2-2; D uncertain. Deletions cut 7 bases from V and 7 bases from J, with 7 bases between. In germline, CDR1 is LNHNV, CDR2 YYDKDF (reference sequence). The CDR3 is made up of 11 amino acids. The CDR3 region has the DNA TGTGCCACCAAGTGGGACGGGGAGCTGTTTTTT. Amino acids: CATKWDGELFF.

Relative to its sample, this clone is medium-sized. The chain combines TRBV5-1 with TRBJ2-1; D gene uncertain. The germline V gene has CDR1 SGHRS and CDR2 YFSETQ. The CDR3 is 14 amino acids. Trimming cost V 4 bases and J 5 bases, with 13 bases left between them. The CDR3 here is CASSPDNVHNEQFF. The CDR3 DNA follows: TGCGCCAGCAGCCCTGACAATGTCCACAATGAGCAGTTCTTC.

Only a few counts were recorded for this clone. The chain carries TRBV6-1 and TRBJ2-7, with D tentatively TRBD1 or TRBD2 (5 bases each). CDR3 size: 13 residues. V was cut by 1 base and J by 6 bases, with 10 bases left in between. The germline V gene has CDR1 MNHNS and CDR2 SASEGT. The CDR3 DNA reads as TGTGCCAGCAGTGAAGTATCGGGGACCGAGCAGTACTTC. Translated, it gives CASSEVSGTEQYF.

This clone showed up just a few times. The J gene is TRBJ1-1, the V gene TRBV30; D is undetermined. V was clipped by 0 bases and J by 4 bases, with 9 bases between them. This CDR3 contains 13 residues. Germline CDR1 and CDR2: GTSNPN and SVGIG (reference sequence). The chain's CDR3 is CAWSVQQITEAFF. The CDR3 DNA reads TGTGCCTGGAGTGTACAGCAGATCACTGAAGCTTTCTTT.

The chain links TRBV27 to TRBJ2-1; D might be TRBD1 (6 bases). Germline V gene sequence: CDR1 MNHEY, CDR2 SMNVEV (reference sequence). This CDR3 comprises 15 residues. Trimming pared 5 bases from V and 5 bases from J, leaving 16 bases between. This chain's CDR3 is CASSKNPGTNNEQFF. The CDR3 DNA is TGTGCCAGCAGTAAAAACCCCGGGACAAACAATGAGCAGTTCTTC.

V gene TRBV19 combines with J gene TRBJ2-7, with TRBD1 matching over 8 bases. CDR1 and CDR2 from the germline V gene are LNHDA and SQIVND (reference sequence). V shed 5 bases and J 7 bases; nucleotides not matched to a gene: 10. This CDR3 contains 14 residues. CDR3 sequence (DNA): TGTGCCAGTAGTCCCCCGGGACAGGTTCAAGAGCAGTACTTC. Its translation: CASSPPGQVQEQYF.

The chain couples TRBV6-1 to TRBJ2-5; D is uncertain. This CDR3 contains 13 residues. In germline, CDR1 is MNHNS, CDR2 SASEGT. The V end lost 8 bases, the J end lost 0 bases, and 10 bases lay between the germline ends. The CDR3 is CASAQTYQETQYF. The CDR3 DNA follows: TGTGCCAGCGCTCAAACGTACCAAGAGACCCAGTACTTC.

A few counts support this clone. The J gene is TRBJ1-1, the V gene TRBV30, with a tentative D call TRBD1 (5 bases). CDR3 size: 13 residues. V was shortened by 0 bases and J by 3 bases, with 8 bases between the two germline ends. Per the germline V gene, CDR1 is GTSNPN and CDR2 is SVGIG (reference sequence). DNA for the CDR3: TGTGCCTGGAGTGTTTGGGGGGACACTGAAGCTTTCTTT. It encodes CAWSVWGDTEAFF.

The chain links TRBV5-1 to TRBJ1-4; D is uncertain. The V end was cut by 0 bases, the J end by 4 bases, with 7 bases between. Germline loops: CDR1 SGHRS, CDR2 YFSETQ. This CDR3 comprises 14 residues. The CDR3 region has the DNA TGCGCCAGCAGCTTGGACGGACTTAATGAAAAACTGTTTTTT. Its translation: CASSLDGLNEKLFF.

This clone was seen a few times. The CDR3 sequence: CSARDQIEQFF. The DNA for the CDR3 is TGCAGTGCTAGAGATCAGATTGAGCAGTTCTTC. The genes are TRBV20-1 and TRBJ2-1; D gene unclear. The V gene lost 0 bases and the J gene lost 9 bases, with 6 bases spanning the gap. This CDR3 comprises 11 residues. From germline, CDR1 is DFQATT and CDR2 SNEGSKA (reference sequence).